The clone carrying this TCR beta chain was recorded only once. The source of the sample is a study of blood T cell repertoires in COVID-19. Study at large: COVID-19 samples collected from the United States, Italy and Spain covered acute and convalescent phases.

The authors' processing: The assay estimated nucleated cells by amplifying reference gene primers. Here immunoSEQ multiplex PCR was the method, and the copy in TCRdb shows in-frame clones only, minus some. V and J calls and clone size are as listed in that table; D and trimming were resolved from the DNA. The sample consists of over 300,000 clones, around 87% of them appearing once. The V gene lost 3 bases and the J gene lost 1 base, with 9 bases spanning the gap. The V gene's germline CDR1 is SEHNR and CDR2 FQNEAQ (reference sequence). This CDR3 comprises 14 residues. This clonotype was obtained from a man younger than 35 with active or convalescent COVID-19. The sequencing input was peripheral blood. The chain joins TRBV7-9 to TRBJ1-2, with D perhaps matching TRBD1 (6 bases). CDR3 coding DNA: TGTGCCAGCAGCTTCGGACAGAATAACTATGGCTACACCTTC. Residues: CASSFGQNNYGYTF.